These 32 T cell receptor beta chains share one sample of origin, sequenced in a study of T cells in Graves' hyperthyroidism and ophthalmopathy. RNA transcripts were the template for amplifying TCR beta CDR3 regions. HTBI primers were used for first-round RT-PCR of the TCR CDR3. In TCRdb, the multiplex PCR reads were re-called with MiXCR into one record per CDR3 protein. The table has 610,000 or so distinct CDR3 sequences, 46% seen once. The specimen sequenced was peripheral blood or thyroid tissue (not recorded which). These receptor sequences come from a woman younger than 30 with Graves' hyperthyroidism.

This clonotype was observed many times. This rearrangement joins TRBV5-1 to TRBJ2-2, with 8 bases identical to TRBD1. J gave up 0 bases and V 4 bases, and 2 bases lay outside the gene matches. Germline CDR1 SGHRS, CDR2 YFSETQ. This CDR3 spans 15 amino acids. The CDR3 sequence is CASSMGQANTGELFF. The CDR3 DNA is TGCGCCAGCAGCATGGGACAGGCGAACACCGGGGAGCTGTTTTTT.

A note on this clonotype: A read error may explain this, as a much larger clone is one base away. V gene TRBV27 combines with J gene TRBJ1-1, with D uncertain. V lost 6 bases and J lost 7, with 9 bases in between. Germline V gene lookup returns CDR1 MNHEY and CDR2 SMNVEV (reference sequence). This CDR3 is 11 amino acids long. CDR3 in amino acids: CASREDDEAFF. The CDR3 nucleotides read TGTGCCAGCAGAGAGGATGATGAAGCTTTCTTT.

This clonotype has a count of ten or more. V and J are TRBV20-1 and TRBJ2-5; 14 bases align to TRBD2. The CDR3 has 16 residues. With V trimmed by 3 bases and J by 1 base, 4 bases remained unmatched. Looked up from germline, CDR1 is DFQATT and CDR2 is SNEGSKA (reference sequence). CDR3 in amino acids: CSASGTSGSTQETQYF. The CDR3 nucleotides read TGCAGTGCTAGTGGGACTAGCGGGAGTACCCAAGAGACCCAGTACTTC.

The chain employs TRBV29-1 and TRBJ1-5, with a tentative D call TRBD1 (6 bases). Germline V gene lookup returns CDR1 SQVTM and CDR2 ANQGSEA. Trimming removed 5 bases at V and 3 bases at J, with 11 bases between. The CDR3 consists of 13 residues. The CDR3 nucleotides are TGCAGCGTTAGCCGGGACAACAATCAGCCCCAGCATTTT. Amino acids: CSVSRDNNQPQHF.

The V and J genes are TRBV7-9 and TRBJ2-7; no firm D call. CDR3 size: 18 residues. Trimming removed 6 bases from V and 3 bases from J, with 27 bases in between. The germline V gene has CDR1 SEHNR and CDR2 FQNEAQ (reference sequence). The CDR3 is CASSLFIHTRVGVYEQYF. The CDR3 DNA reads TGTGCCAGCAGTTTATTTATACATACCCGAGTCGGAGTCTACGAGCAGTACTTC.

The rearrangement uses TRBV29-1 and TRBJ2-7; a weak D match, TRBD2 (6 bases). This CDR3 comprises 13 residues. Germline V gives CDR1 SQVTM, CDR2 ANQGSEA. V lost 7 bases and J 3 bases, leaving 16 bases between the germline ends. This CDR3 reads CSAGMRGDYEQYF. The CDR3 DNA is TGCAGCGCTGGTATGCGGGGAGACTACGAGCAGTACTTC.

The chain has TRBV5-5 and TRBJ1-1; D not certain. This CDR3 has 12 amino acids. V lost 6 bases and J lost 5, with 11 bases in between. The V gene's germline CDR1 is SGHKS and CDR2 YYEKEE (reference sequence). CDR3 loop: CASKGGGTEAFF. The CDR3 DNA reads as TGTGCCAGCAAGGGCGGTGGGACTGAAGCTTTCTTT.

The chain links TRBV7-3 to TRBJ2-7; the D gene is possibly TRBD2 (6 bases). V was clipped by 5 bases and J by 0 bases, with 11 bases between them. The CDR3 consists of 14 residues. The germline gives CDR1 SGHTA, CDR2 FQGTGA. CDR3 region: CASSLRTNSYEQYF. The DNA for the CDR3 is TGTGCCAGCAGCCTCAGGACTAACTCCTACGAGCAGTACTTC.

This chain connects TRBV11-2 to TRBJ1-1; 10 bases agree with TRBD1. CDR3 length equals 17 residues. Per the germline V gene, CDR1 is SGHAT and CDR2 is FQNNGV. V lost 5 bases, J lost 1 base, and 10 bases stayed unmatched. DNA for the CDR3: TGTGCCAGCAGCAAGGCCGGGACAGGGGCAAGGAACACTGAAGCTTTCTTT. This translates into CASSKAGTGARNTEAFF.

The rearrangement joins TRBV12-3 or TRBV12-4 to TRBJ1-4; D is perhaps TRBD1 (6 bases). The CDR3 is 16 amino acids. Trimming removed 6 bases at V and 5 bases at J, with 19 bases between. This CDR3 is CASRFWRPQGNEKLFF. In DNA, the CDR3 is TGTGCCAGCAGATTTTGGAGGCCCCAGGGGAATGAAAAACTGTTTTTT.

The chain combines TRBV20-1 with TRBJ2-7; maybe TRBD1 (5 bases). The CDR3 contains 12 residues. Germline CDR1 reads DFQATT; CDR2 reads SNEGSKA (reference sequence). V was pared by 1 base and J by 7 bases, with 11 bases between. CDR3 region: CSARGGSGEQYF. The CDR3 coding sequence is TGCAGTGCTAGAGGGGGCTCAGGGGAGCAGTACTTC.

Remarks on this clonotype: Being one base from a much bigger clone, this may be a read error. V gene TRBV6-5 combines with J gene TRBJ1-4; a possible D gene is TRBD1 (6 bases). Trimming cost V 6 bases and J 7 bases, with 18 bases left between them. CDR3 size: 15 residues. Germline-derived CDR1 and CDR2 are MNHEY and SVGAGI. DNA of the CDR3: TGTGCCAGCAGGCTCTACAGGGTATGGGGTGAAAAACTGTTTTTT. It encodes CASRLYRVWGEKLFF.

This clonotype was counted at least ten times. CDR3 protein: CASRWATYEQYF. The CDR3 DNA follows: TGTGCCAGTAGGTGGGCCACCTACGAGCAGTACTTC. The chain joins TRBV19 to TRBJ2-7; no clear D. Germline CDR1 LNHDA, CDR2 SQIVND (reference sequence). V lost 6 bases and J lost 2, with 8 bases in between. The CDR3 covers 12 residues.

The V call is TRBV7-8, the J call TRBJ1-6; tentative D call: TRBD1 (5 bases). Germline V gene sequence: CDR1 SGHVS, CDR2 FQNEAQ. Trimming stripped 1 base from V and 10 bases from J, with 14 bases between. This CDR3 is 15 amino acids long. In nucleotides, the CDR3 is TGTGCCAGCAGCTTAGGCTACGGGGGTGGGTCACCCCTCCACTTT. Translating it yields CASSLGYGGGSPLHF.

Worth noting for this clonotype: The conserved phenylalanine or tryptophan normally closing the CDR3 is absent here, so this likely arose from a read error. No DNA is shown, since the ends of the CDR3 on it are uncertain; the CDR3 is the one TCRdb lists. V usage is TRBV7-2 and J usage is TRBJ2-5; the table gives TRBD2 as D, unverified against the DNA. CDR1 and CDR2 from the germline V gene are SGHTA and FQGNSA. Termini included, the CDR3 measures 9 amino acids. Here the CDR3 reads CASSPPLAG.

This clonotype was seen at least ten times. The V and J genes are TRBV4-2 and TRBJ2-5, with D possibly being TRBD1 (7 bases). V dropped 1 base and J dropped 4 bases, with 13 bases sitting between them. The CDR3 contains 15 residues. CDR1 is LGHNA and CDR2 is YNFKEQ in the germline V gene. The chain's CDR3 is CASSQVGQGGETQYF. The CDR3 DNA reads TGTGCCAGCAGCCAAGTCGGCCAGGGGGGAGAGACCCAGTACTTC.

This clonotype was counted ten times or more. The DNA of the CDR3 is TGCGCCAGCAGCCAAGAACGAGGACAGAAAAGGGGGTCACCCCTCCACTTT. Translating gives CASSQERGQKRGSPLHF. V and J are TRBV4-1 and TRBJ1-6, with a weak D call TRBD1 (6 bases). The CDR3 covers 17 residues. The ends were cut back, 0 bases at V and 10 bases at J, with 19 bases in the middle. Germline V gives CDR1 MGHRA, CDR2 YSYEKL.

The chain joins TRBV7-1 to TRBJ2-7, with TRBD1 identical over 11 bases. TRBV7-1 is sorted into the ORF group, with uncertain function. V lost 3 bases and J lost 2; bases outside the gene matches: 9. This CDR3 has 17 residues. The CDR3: CASSSRAPGQGAYEQYF. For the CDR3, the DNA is TGTGCCAGCAGCTCTAGGGCGCCGGGACAGGGGGCCTACGAGCAGTACTTC.

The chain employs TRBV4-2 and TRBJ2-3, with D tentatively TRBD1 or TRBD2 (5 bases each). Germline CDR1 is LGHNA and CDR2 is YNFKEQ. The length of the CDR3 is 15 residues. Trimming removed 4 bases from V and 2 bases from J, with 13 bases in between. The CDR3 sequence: CASSRGDLDTDTQYF. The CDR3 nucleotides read TGTGCCAGCAGCCGAGGGGACCTCGACACAGATACGCAGTATTTT.

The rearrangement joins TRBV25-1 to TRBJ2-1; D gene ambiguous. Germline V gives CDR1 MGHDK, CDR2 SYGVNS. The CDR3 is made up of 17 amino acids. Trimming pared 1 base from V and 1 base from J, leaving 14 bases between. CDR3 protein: CASSEFVEGKSYNEQFF. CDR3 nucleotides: TGTGCCAGCAGTGAATTTGTGGAAGGGAAATCCTACAATGAGCAGTTCTTC. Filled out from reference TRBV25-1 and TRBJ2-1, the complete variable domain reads EADIYQTPRYLVIGTGKKITLECSQTMGHDKMYWYQQDPGMELHLIHYSYGVNSTEKGDLSSESTVSRIRTEHFPLTLESARPSHTSQYLCASSEFVEGKSYNEQFFGPGTRLTVL.

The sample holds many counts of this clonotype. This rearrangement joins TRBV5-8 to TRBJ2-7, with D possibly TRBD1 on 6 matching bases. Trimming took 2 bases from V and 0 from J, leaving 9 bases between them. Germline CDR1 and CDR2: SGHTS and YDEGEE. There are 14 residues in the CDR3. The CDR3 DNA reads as TGTGCCAGCAGCTTACCGGGACACTCCTACGAGCAGTACTTC. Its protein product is CASSLPGHSYEQYF.

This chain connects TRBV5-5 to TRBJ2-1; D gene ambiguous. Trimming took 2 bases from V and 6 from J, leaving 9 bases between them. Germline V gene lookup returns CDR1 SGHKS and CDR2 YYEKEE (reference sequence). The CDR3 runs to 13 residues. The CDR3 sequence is CASSLALINEQFF. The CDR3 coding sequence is TGTGCCAGCAGCTTAGCGCTTATCAATGAGCAGTTCTTC.

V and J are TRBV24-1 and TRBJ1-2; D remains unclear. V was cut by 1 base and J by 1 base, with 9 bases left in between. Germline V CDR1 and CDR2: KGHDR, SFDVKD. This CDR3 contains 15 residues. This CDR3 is CATSDLGSYNYGYTF. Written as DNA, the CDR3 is TGTGCCACCAGTGATTTAGGGAGTTATAACTATGGCTACACCTTC.

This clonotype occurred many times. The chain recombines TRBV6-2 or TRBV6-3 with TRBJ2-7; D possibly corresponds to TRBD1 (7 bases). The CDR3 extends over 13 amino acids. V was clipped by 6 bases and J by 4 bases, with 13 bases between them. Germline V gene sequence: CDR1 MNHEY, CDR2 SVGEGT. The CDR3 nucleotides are TGTGCCAGCAGGGCGACAGGGAGGTACGAGCAGTACTTC. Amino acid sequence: CASRATGRYEQYF.

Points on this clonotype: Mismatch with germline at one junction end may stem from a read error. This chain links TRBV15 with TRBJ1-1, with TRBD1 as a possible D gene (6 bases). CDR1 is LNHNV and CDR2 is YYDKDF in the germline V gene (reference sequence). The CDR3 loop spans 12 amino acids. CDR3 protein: CATSRRGGLVLF. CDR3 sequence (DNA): TGTGCCACCAGCAGAAGAGGGGGACTAGTACTCTTT.

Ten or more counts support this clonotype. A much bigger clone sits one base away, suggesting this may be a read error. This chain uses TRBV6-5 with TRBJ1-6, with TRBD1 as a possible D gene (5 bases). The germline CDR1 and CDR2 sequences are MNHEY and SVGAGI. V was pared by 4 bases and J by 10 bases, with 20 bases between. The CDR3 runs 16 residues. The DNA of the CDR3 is TGTGCCAGCAGTTGCTCATGGGGGAGAACGACCTCACCCCTCCACTTT. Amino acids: CASSCSWGRTTSPLHF.

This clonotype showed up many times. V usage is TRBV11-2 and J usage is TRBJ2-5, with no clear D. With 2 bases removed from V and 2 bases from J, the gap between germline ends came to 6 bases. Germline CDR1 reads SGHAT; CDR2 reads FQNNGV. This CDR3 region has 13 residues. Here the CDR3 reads CASSLSQQETQYF. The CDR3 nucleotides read TGTGCCAGCAGCTTATCACAACAAGAGACCCAGTACTTC.

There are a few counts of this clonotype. The chain's CDR3 is CSVEEREGNEQFF. The CDR3 nucleotides are TGCAGCGTTGAAGAGCGGGAGGGGAATGAGCAGTTCTTC. The chain joins TRBV29-1 to TRBJ2-1; 9 nucleotides align to TRBD2. Trimming took 0 bases from V and 7 from J; bases not matched to a gene: 1. CDR3 length equals 13 residues. Germline V CDR1 and CDR2: SQVTM, ANQGSEA.

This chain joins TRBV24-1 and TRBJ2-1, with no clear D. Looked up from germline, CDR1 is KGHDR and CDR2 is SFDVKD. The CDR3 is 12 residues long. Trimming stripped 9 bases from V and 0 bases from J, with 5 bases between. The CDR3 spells CATASSYNEQFF. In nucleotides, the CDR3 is TGTGCCACCGCTAGCTCCTACAATGAGCAGTTCTTC.

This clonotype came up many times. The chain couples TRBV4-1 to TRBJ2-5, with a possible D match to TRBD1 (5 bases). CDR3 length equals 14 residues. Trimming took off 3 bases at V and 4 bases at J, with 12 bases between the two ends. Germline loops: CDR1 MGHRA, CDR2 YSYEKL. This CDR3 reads CASSQARDGETQYF. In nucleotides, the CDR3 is TGCGCCAGCAGCCAGGCCAGGGATGGAGAGACCCAGTACTTC.

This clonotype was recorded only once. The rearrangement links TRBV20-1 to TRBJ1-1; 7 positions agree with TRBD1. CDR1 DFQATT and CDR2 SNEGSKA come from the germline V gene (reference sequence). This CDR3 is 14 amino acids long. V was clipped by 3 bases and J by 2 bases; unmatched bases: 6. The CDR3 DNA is TGCAGTGCTAGGCCCGGGACAGACAACACTGAAGCTTTCTTT. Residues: CSARPGTDNTEAFF.

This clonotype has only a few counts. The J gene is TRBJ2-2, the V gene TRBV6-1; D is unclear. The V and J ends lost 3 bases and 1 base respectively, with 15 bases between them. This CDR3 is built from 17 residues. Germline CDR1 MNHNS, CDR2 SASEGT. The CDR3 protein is CASSEKDFSRNTGELFF. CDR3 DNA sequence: TGTGCCAGCAGTGAGAAAGACTTCTCACGGAACACCGGGGAGCTGTTTTTT.